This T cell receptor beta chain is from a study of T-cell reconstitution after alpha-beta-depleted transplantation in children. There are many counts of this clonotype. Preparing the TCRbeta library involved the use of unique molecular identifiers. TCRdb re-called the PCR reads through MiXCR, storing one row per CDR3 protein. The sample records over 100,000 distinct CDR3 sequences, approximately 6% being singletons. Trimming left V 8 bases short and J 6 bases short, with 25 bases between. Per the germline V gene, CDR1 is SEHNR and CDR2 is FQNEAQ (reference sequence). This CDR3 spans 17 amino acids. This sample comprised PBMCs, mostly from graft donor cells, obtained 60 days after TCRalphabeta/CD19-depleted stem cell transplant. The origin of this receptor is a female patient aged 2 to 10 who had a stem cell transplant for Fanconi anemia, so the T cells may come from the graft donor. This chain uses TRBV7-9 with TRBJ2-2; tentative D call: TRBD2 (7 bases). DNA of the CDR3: TGTGCCAGCGGTTGGGGGGGCGGACCCCTGGGCGCCGGGGAGCTGTTTTTT. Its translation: CASGWGGGPLGAGELFF.